This T cell receptor (beta chain) was found in a study of blood T cell repertoires in COVID-19. The overall study: The United States, Italy and Spain were the sources of the acute and convalescent COVID-19 samples. PBMCs, B-cell-depleted T cells, or T cells were the source of the cDNA or gDNA that made up the material.

Methods used by the authors: Reference gene primer amplification in the assay estimated nucleated cell counts. The assay was immunoSEQ multiplex PCR, and TCRdb's table has in-frame clones only and misses some. The V and J calls and clone size were taken over from that table, and D and trimming were inferred from the DNA. The sample contains roughly 250,000 clones, roughly 84% of which appear only once. CDR3 size: 19 residues. With V trimmed by 5 bases and J by 5 bases, 16 bases remained unmatched. CDR1 LNHDA and CDR2 SQIVND come from the germline V gene (reference sequence). The gene calls are TRBV19 and TRBJ2-1; TRBD2 aligns across 12 bases. This receptor was identified in a human donor in a cohort sampled during active COVID-19. The specimen was peripheral blood. This CDR3 is CASSQVASGGASKDNEQFF. The CDR3 DNA reads as TGTGCCAGTAGTCAGGTCGCTAGCGGGGGGGCCTCGAAGGACAATGAGCAGTTCTTC.